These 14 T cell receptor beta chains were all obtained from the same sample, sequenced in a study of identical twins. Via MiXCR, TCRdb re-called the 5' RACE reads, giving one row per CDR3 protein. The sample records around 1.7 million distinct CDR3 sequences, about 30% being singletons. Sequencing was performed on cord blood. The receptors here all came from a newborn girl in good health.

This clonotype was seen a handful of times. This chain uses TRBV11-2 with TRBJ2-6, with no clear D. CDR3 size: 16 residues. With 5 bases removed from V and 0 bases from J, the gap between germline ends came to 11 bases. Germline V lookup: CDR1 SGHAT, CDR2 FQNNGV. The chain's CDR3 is CASSLRPSSGANVLTF. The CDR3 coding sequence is TGTGCCAGCAGCCTAAGACCGAGCTCTGGGGCCAACGTCCTGACTTTC.

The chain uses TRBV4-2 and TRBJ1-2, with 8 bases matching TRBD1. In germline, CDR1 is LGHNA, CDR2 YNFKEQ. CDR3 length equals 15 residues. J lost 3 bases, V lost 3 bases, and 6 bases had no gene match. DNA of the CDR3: TGTGCCAGCAGCCACCGGACAGGGATTGACTATGGCTACACCTTC. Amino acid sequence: CASSHRTGIDYGYTF.

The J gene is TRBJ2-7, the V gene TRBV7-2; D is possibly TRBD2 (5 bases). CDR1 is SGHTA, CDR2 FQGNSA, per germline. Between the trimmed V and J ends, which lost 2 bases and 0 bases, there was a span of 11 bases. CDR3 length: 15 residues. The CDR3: CASSLYRGSSYEQYF. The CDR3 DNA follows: TGTGCCAGCAGCTTATATCGGGGTAGCTCCTACGAGCAGTACTTC.

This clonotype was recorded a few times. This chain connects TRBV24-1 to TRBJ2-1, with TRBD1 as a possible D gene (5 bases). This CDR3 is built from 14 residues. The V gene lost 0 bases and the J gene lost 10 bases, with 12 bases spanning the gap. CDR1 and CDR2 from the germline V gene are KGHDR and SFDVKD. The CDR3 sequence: CATSDLKVGHEQFF. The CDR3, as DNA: TGTGCCACCAGTGATTTGAAGGTGGGGCACGAGCAGTTCTTC.

The CDR3: CASSRVDRGSYNEQYF. Written as DNA, the CDR3 is TGTGCCAGCAGCAGGGTGGACAGGGGGTCCTACAATGAGCAGTACTTC. The chain carries TRBV27 and TRBJ2-1; TRBD1 matches at 10 bases. The DNA end is a closer match to TRBJ2-7, so the J assignment may be wrong. This CDR3 region has 16 residues. CDR1 and CDR2 from the germline V gene are MNHEY and SMNVEV (reference sequence).

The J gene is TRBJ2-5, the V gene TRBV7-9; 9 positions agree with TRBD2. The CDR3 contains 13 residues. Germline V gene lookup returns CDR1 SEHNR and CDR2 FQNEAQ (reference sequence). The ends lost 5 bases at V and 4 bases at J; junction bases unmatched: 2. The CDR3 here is CASSGSGRETQYF. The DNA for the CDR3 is TGTGCCAGCAGCGGTAGCGGGAGAGAGACCCAGTACTTC.

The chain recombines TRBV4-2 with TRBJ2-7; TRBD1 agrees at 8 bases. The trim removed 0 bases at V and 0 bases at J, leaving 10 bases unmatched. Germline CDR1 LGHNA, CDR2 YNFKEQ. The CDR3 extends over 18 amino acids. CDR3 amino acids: CASSQDQRGDRTSYEQYF. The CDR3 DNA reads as TGTGCCAGCAGCCAAGATCAGAGAGGGGACAGGACCTCCTACGAGCAGTACTTC.

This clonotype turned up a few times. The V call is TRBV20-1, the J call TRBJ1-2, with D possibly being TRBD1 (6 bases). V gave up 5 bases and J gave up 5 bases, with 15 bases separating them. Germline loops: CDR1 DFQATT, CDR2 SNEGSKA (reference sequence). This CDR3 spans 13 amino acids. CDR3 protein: CSARTGSRYGYTF. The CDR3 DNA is TGCAGTGCTCGAACAGGGTCCCGGTATGGCTACACCTTC.

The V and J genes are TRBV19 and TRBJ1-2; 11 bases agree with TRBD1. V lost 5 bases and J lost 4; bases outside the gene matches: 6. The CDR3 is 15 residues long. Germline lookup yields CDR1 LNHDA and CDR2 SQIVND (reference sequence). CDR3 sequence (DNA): TGTGCCAGTAGTTCCAGGGACAGGGGGTCCTATGGCTACACCTTC. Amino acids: CASSSRDRGSYGYTF.

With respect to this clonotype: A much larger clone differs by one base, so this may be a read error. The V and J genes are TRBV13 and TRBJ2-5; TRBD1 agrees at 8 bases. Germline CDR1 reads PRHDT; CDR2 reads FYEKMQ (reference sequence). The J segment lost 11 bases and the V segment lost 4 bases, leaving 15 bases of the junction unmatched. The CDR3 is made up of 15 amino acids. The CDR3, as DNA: TGTGCCAGCAGCTCGACAGGGGATCCCCCCTATGAGCAGTACTTC. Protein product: CASSSTGDPPYEQYF.

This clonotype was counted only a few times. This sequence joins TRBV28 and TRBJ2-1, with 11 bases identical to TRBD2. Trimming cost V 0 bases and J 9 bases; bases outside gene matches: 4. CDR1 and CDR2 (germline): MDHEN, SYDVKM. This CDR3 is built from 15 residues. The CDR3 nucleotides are TGTGCCAGCAGTTTATGGACTAGCGGGACTGTTGAGCAGTTCTTC. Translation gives CASSLWTSGTVEQFF.

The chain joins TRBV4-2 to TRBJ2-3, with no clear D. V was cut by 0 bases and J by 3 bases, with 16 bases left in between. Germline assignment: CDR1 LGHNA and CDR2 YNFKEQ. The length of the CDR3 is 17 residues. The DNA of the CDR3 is TGTGCCAGCAGCCAAGATCAGCTCCTTCTTGCGACAGATACGCAGTATTTT. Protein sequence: CASSQDQLLLATDTQYF.

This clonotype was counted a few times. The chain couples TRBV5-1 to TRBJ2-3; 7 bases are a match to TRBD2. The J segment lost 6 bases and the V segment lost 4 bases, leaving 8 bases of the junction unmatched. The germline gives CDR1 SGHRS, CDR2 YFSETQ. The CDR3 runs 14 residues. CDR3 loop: CASSEYGTKDTQYF. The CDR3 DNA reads TGCGCCAGCAGCGAATACGGGACTAAGGATACGCAGTATTTT.

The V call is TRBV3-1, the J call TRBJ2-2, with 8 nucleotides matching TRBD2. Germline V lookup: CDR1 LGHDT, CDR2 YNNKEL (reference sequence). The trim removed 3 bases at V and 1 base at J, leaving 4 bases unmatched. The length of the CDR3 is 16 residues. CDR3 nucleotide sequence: TGTGCCAGCAGCCAGCTAGCGGGCGTGAACACCGGGGAGCTGTTTTTT. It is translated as CASSQLAGVNTGELFF.